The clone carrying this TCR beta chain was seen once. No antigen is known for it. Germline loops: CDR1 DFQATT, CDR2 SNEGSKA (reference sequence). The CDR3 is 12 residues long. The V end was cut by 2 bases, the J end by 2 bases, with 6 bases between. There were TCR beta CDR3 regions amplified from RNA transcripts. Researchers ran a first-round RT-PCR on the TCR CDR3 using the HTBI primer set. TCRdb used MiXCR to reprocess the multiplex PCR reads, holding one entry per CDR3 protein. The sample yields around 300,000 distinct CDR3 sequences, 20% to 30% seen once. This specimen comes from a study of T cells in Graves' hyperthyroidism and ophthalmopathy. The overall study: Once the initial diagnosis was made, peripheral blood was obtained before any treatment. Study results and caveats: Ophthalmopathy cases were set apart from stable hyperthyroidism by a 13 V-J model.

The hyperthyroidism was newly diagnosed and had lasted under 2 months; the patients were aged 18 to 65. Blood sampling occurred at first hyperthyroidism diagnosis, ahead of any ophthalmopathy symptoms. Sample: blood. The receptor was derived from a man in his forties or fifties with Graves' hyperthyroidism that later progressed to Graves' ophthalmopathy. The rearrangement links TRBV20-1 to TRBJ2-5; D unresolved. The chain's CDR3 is CSARWLQETQYF. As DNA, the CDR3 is TGCAGTGCTAGATGGCTACAAGAGACCCAGTACTTC.